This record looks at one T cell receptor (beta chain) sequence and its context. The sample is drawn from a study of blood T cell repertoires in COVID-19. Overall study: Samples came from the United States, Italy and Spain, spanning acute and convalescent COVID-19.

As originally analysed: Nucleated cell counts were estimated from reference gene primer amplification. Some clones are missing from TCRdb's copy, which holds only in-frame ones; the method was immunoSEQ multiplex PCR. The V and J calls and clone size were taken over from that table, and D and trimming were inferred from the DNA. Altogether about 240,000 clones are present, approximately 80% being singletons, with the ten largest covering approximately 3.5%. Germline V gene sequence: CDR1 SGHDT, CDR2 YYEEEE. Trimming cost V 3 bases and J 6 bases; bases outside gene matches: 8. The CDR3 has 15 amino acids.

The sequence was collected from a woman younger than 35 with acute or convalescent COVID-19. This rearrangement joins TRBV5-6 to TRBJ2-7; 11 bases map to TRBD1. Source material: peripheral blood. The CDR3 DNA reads TGTGCCAGCAGCTGGGACAGGGGGATTTCGGGCGAGCAGTACTTC. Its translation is CASSWDRGISGEQYF.